A single sample is the source of the 12 T cell receptor beta chains below, sequenced in a study of shared clonotypes between healthy human individuals (dated by TCRdb to 2019 to 2021). Libraries came from the immunoSEQ multiplex PCR assay. The table was pulled from immuneACCESS by TCRdb, which kept in-frame rearrangements only. Such tables lose some clones; where checked, under half of the loss comes from unresolved V genes, and the rest has no known cause. The sample data list 1,400,000 or so clones, and about 98.5% of these were observed just once. The ten largest make up about 0.35% of the sample. What was sequenced was naive CD4+ T cells sorted from blood. Read against the paper, the sample's cell subset or site label means: CD45RA+ positively selected. The receptor set was obtained from a man aged 30 to 39 in good health.

V is TRBV5-4 and J is TRBJ1-2; D is uncertain. Per germline, CDR1 SGHNT and CDR2 YYREEE (reference sequence). V was shortened by 4 bases and J by 0 bases, with 13 bases between the two germline ends. This CDR3 comprises 15 residues. The CDR3 coding sequence is TGTGCCAGCAGCCCCCCGTGGAATCCTAACTATGGCTACACCTTC. As protein: CASSPPWNPNYGYTF.

The chain employs TRBV5-1 and TRBJ1-1; 8 bases line up with TRBD1. The CDR3 is 15 residues long. Looked up from germline, CDR1 is SGHRS and CDR2 is YFSETQ. J was trimmed by 4 bases and V by 3 bases; bases with no gene match: 8. Written as DNA, the CDR3 is TGCGCCAGCAGCTGGACATACAGGGGGTTCACTGAAGCTTTCTTT. It yields the protein CASSWTYRGFTEAFF.

The chain recombines TRBV28 with TRBJ2-5, with D possibly being TRBD2 (5 bases). Germline V gene sequence: CDR1 MDHEN, CDR2 SYDVKM. This CDR3 contains 14 residues. The V end was cut by 2 bases, the J end by 3 bases, with 10 bases between. The CDR3 DNA is TGTGCCAGCAGTTTAGACGGGAATAAAGAGACCCAGTACTTC. Residues: CASSLDGNKETQYF.

This chain uses TRBV5-8 with TRBJ1-2; 8 bases fit TRBD1. The CDR3 spans 14 residues. Germline assignment: CDR1 SGHTS and CDR2 YDEGEE. V lost 3 bases to trimming and J lost 3 bases; unmatched junction nucleotides: 4. The CDR3: CASSSQGAYYGYTF. The CDR3 region has the DNA TGTGCCAGCAGCTCTCAGGGGGCATACTATGGCTACACCTTC.

The J gene is TRBJ2-7, the V gene TRBV5-4, with 13 bases fitting TRBD2. Germline lookup yields CDR1 SGHNT and CDR2 YYREEE (reference sequence). Unmatched junction bases numbered 9, after V lost 5 bases and J lost 4 bases. The CDR3 totals 16 residues. The CDR3 DNA sequence: TGTGCCAGCAGTTCAGGACTAGCGGGAGTCAATTACGAGCAGTACTTC. Its protein is CASSSGLAGVNYEQYF.

The chain combines TRBV12-5 with TRBJ2-3, with D tentatively TRBD1 or TRBD2 (5 bases each). This CDR3 comprises 16 residues. CDR1 and CDR2 (germline): LGHNT, FRNRAP. V lost 0 bases and J lost 2, with 12 bases in between. The CDR3, as DNA: TGTGCTAGTGGTTTGGTACTGGGACCAAACACAGATACGCAGTATTTT. Its protein is CASGLVLGPNTDTQYF.

The chain carries TRBV5-1 and TRBJ2-1, with 10 bases matching TRBD2. The CDR3 contains 15 residues. V dropped 0 bases and J dropped 8; count of bases not matched to a gene: 5. CDR1 and CDR2 from the germline V gene are SGHRS and YFSETQ. In DNA, the CDR3 is TGCGCCAGCAGCTTGGCTAGCGGGAGAACGGATGAGCAGTTCTTC. As protein: CASSLASGRTDEQFF.

The table lists this clone with a count of one. The chain employs TRBV5-1 and TRBJ2-3, with TRBD2 identical over 11 bases. The CDR3 sequence is 16 residues long. Germline lookup yields CDR1 SGHRS and CDR2 YFSETQ. V dropped 0 bases and J dropped 2; count of bases not matched to a gene: 2. The CDR3: CASSLETSGNTDTQYF. The CDR3 DNA is TGCGCCAGCAGCTTGGAGACTAGCGGGAACACAGATACGCAGTATTTT.

This chain joins TRBV18 and TRBJ2-5; TRBD1 is a possible D gene (6 bases). The CDR3 is 15 amino acids. From germline, CDR1 is KGHSH and CDR2 LQKENI. The ends were cut back, 1 base at V and 2 bases at J, with 11 bases in the middle. CDR3 nucleotide sequence: TGTGCCAGCTCACCACGTTGGACAGATCAAGAGACCCAGTACTTC. It encodes CASSPRWTDQETQYF.

V is TRBV18 and J is TRBJ2-1; TRBD1 matches 9 bases. This CDR3 comprises 17 residues. The V gene's germline CDR1 is KGHSH and CDR2 LQKENI. The trim removed 0 bases at V and 8 bases at J, leaving 11 bases unmatched. The chain's CDR3 is CASSPPSGTGNSYEQFF. For the CDR3, the DNA is TGTGCCAGCTCACCACCGTCTGGGACAGGGAATAGCTATGAGCAGTTCTTC.

Comment on this clone: The sample has other DNA sequences that encode this CDR3 too. V usage is TRBV5-1 and J usage is TRBJ2-7; a weak D match, TRBD1 (5 bases). Germline V gives CDR1 SGHRS, CDR2 YFSETQ. The V end was cut by 0 bases, the J end by 3 bases, with 7 bases between. This CDR3 is 13 amino acids long. CDR3: CASSLGQIYEQYF. The DNA for the CDR3 is TGCGCCAGCAGCTTGGGACAGATCTACGAGCAGTACTTC.

This chain joins TRBV28 and TRBJ1-1; no clear D gene. Germline CDR1 reads MDHEN; CDR2 reads SYDVKM. The CDR3 is 14 amino acids. The germline V and J ends were trimmed by 4 bases and 1 base, with 10 bases remaining between them. The CDR3 spells CASSSFDTNTEAFF. The CDR3, as DNA: TGTGCCAGCAGTTCCTTCGACACGAACACTGAAGCTTTCTTT. The whole variable domain, remainder taken from reference TRBV28 and TRBJ1-1, is DVKVTQSSRYLVKRTGEKVFLECVQDMDHENMFWYRQDPGLGLRLIYFSYDVKMKEKGDIPEGYSVSREKKERFSLILESASTNQTSMYLCASSSFDTNTEAFFGQGTRLTVV.